Listed below are T cell receptor beta chains from one sample, sequenced in a study of regulatory T cells in long-lasting Graves disease. TCRdb redid the calling of the multiplex PCR reads with MiXCR, one entry per CDR3 protein. Seen here are about 220,000 distinct CDR3 sequences, roughly 19% observed once, and the top ten hold 12%. These data also formed part of another study, on T cells in Graves' hyperthyroidism and ophthalmopathy.

Source: peripheral blood mononuclear cells (PBMCs), taken at new diagnosis, from a patient treated with antithyroid drugs. Source of these receptors: a woman aged 25 to 39 with Graves disease. Both conserved end residues are trimmed from each CDR3. Rows give clone size only sometimes, using once, few, many, or a class for an expanded clone.

v_call: TRBV12-3/TRBV12-4; clone_size: .; j_call: TRBJ2-7; cdr3_aa: ASAREASYEQY
v_call: TRBV28; clone_size: many; j_call: .; cdr3_aa: ASSLLSLAGASYNEQF
v_call: TRBV6-1; clone_size: few; j_call: TRBJ1-5; cdr3_aa: ASRQENQPQH
v_call: TRBV2; clone_size: many; j_call: TRBJ2-7; cdr3_aa: ASSEVIWGRKSYEQY
v_call: TRBV7-3; clone_size: many; j_call: TRBJ2-2; cdr3_aa: ASSQGGTGELF
v_call: TRBV12-3/TRBV12-4; clone_size: .; j_call: TRBJ2-7; cdr3_aa: ASRTGLNIGYPYEQY
v_call: TRBV12-3/TRBV12-4; clone_size: many; j_call: TRBJ1-1; cdr3_aa: ASRVARDTTEAF
v_call: TRBV27; clone_size: many; j_call: TRBJ1-1; cdr3_aa: ASSPRPVSKAF
v_call: TRBV27; clone_size: many; j_call: TRBJ1-6; cdr3_aa: ASGNNGSPLH
v_call: TRBV6-2/TRBV6-3; clone_size: few; j_call: TRBJ1-3; cdr3_aa: ASGGDISGNTIY
v_call: TRBV19; clone_size: many; j_call: TRBJ2-5; cdr3_aa: ASSPTGPKETQY
v_call: TRBV28; clone_size: many; j_call: TRBJ2-7; cdr3_aa: ASSSTYEQY
v_call: TRBV24-1; clone_size: many; j_call: TRBJ1-5; cdr3_aa: ATSQGDQPQH
v_call: TRBV6-2/TRBV6-3; clone_size: .; j_call: TRBJ2-3; cdr3_aa: ASSYRFTDTQY
v_call: TRBV28; clone_size: many; j_call: TRBJ2-5; cdr3_aa: ASSLGTSDQETQY
v_call: TRBV2; clone_size: many; j_call: TRBJ2-2; cdr3_aa: ASKASGVTGELF
v_call: TRBV6-1; clone_size: many; j_call: TRBJ1-2; cdr3_aa: ASSERQGAYGYT
v_call: TRBV11-2; clone_size: many; j_call: TRBJ2-1; cdr3_aa: ASSTNGRSGF
v_call: TRBV6-1; clone_size: many; j_call: TRBJ2-1; cdr3_aa: ASSERGGLAVYNEQF
v_call: TRBV6-2/TRBV6-3; clone_size: many; j_call: TRBJ1-3; cdr3_aa: ASSLLSSGNTIY
v_call: TRBV15; clone_size: many; j_call: TRBJ2-7; cdr3_aa: ATSRLLAGVAYEQY
v_call: TRBV5-1; clone_size: many; j_call: TRBJ2-7; cdr3_aa: ASSLEVSSTYEQY
v_call: TRBV30; clone_size: many; j_call: TRBJ2-7; cdr3_aa: AWKGQNSYEQY
v_call: TRBV13; clone_size: .; j_call: TRBJ2-7; cdr3_aa: ASSYGQRYEQY
v_call: TRBV11-2; clone_size: many; j_call: TRBJ2-5; cdr3_aa: ASSRWTSGGETQY
v_call: TRBV6-1; clone_size: many; j_call: TRBJ2-7; cdr3_aa: ASSTTSGPYEQY
v_call: TRBV12-3/TRBV12-4; clone_size: many; j_call: TRBJ1-1; cdr3_aa: ASNLRENTEAF
v_call: TRBV28; clone_size: many; j_call: TRBJ1-5; cdr3_aa: ASSWGQGSNQPQH
v_call: TRBV27; clone_size: many; j_call: TRBJ2-1; cdr3_aa: ASSTLAGDYNEQF
v_call: TRBV20-1; clone_size: many; j_call: TRBJ2-3; cdr3_aa: SARHTDTQY
v_call: TRBV10-3; clone_size: many; j_call: TRBJ2-7; cdr3_aa: AIRPGLATYEQY
v_call: TRBV27; clone_size: .; j_call: TRBJ2-3; cdr3_aa: ASSLYEGVSDTQY
v_call: TRBV28; clone_size: many; j_call: TRBJ1-1; cdr3_aa: ASRLNTEAF
v_call: TRBV11-2; clone_size: many; j_call: TRBJ2-1; cdr3_aa: ASAGTGYNEQF
v_call: TRBV3-1; clone_size: many; j_call: TRBJ1-6; cdr3_aa: ASSPPGGYNSPLH